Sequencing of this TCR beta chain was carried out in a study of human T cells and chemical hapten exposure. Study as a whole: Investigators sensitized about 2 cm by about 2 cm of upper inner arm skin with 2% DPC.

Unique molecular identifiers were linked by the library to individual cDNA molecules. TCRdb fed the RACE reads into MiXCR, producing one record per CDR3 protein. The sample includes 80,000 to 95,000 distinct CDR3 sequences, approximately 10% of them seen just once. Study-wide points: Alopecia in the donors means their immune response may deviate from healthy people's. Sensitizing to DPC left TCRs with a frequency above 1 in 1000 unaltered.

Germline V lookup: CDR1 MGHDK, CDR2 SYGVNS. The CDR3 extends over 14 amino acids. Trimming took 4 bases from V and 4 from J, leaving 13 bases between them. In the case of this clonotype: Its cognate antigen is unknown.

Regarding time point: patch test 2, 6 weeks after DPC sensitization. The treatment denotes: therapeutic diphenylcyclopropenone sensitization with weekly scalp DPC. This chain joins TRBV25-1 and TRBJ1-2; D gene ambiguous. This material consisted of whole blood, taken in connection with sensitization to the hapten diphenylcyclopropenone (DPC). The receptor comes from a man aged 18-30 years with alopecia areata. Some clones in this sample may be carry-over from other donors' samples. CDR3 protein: CASSAQVEAYGYTF. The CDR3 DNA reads TGTGCCAGCAGTGCTCAGGTGGAGGCCTATGGCTACACCTTC.